Sequencing of this TCR beta chain was carried out in a study of human T cells and chemical hapten exposure. Study-wide context: Patch testing was performed with 0.01% DPC on the upper back, with reading at 6 days.

The library attached unique molecular identifiers to individual cDNA molecules. Via MiXCR, TCRdb re-called the RACE reads, giving one row per CDR3 protein. The sample lists around 200,000 distinct CDR3 sequences; under 25% were seen once. Germline V gene lookup returns CDR1 MDHEN and CDR2 SYDVKM. The V end lost 5 bases, the J end lost 4 bases, and 12 bases lay between the germline ends. The CDR3 is 13 residues long. Time point defined: patch test 3, about 24 weeks after DPC sensitization. The treatment denotes: therapeutic diphenylcyclopropenone sensitization with weekly scalp DPC. The chain couples TRBV28 to TRBJ2-7; D may be TRBD2 (5 bases). This clonotype was sampled from a woman aged 40 to 50 with alopecia areata. Some clones in this sample may be carry-over from other donors' samples. Sequencing used whole blood, obtained in connection with sensitization to the hapten diphenylcyclopropenone (DPC). The CDR3 DNA is TGTGCCAGCAGTGAGGCCCGGGGATACGAGCAGTACTTC. It yields the protein CASSEARGYEQYF.